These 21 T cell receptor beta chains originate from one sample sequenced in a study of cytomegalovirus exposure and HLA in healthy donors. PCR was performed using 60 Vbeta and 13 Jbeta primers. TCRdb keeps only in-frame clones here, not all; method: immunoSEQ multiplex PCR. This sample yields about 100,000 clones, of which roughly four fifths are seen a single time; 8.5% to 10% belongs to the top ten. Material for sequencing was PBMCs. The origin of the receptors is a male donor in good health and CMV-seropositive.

CDR3 coding DNA: TGTGCCATTCAGGGTCAGGGCCAGCCCCAGCATTTT. It is translated as CAIQGQGQPQHF. The chain employs TRBV28 and TRBJ1-5, with a weak D call TRBD1 (5 bases). The CDR3 has 12 residues. The V end lost 10 bases, the J end lost 7 bases, and 14 bases lay between the germline ends. Germline V gene sequence: CDR1 MDHEN, CDR2 SYDVKM.

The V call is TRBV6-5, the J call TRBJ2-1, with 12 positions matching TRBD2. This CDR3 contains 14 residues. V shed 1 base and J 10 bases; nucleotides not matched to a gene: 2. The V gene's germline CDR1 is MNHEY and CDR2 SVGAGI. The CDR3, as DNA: TGTGCCAGCAGTTACTTCGGGACTAGCGGGGAGCAGTTCTTC. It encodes CASSYFGTSGEQFF.

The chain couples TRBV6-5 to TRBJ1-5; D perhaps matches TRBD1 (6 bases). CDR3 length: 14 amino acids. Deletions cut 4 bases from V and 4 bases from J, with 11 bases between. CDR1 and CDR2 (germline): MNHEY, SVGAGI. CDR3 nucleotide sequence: TGTGCCAGCAGTTTGAGTCAGGGGAATCAGCCCCAGCATTTT. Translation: CASSLSQGNQPQHF.

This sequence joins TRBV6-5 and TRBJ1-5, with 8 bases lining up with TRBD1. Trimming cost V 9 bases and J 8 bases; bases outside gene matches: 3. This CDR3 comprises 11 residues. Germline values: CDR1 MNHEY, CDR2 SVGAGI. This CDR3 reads CASGQGEPQHF. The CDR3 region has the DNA TGTGCCAGTGGACAGGGTGAGCCCCAGCATTTT.

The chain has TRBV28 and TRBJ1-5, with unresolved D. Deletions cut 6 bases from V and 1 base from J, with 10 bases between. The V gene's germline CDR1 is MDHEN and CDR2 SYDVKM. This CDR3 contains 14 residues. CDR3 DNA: TGTGCCAGCAGAGGAGGATCGAGCAATCAGCCCCAGCATTTT. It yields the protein CASRGGSSNQPQHF.

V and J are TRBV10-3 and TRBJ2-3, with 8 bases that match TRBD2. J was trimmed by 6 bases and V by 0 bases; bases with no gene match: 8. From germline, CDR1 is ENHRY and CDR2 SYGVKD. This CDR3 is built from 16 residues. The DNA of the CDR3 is TGTGCCATCAGTGAGTCGACGGCGGGAGGCCCCGATACGCAGTATTTT. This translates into CAISESTAGGPDTQYF.

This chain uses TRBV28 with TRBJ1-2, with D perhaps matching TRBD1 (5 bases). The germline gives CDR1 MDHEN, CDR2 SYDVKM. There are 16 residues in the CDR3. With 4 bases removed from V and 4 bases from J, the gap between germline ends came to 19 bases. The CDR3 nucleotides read TGTGCCAGCAGTTCCCCCTCGAAGGGGCGATTCTATGGCTACACCTTC. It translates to CASSSPSKGRFYGYTF.

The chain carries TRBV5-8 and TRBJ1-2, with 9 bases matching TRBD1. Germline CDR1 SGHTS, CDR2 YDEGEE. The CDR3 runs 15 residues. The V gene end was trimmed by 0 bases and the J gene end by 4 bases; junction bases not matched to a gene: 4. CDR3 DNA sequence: TGTGCCAGCAGCTTGGGAGGACAGGGGTCCTATGGCTACACCTTC. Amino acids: CASSLGGQGSYGYTF.

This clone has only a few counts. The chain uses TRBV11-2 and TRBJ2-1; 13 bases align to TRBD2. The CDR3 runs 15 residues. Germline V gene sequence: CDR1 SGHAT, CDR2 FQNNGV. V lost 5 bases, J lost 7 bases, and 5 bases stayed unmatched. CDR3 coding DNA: TGTGCCAGCAGCGGCGGACTAGCGGGGGTAAATGAGCAGTTCTTC. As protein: CASSGGLAGVNEQFF.

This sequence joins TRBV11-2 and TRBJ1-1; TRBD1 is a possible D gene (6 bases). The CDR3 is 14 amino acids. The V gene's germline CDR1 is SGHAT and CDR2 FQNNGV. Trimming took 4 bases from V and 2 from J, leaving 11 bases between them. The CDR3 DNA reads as TGTGCCAGCAGCTCACAGGGTCTCAACACTGAAGCTTTCTTT. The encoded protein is CASSSQGLNTEAFF.

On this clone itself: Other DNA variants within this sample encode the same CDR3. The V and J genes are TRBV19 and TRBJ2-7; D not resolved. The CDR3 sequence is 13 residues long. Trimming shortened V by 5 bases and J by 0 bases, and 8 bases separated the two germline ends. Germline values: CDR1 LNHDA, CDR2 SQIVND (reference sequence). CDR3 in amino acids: CASSAGSSYEQYF. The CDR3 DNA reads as TGTGCCAGTAGTGCAGGAAGCTCCTACGAGCAGTACTTC.

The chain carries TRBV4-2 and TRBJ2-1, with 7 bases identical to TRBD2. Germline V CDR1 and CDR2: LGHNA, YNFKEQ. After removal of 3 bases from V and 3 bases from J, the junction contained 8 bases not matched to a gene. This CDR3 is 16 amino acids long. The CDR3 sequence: CASSQPQRDYYNEQFF. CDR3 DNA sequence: TGTGCCAGCAGCCAGCCCCAGCGGGATTACTACAATGAGCAGTTCTTC.

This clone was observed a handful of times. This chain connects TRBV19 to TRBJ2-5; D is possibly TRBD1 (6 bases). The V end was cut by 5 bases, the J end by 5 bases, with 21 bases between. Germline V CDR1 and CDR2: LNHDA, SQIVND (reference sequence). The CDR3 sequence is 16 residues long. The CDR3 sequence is CASSRMGQGRRETQYF. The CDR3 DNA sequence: TGTGCCAGTAGTCGGATGGGGCAGGGGAGAAGGGAGACCCAGTACTTC. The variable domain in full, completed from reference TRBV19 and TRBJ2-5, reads DGGITQSPKYLFRKEGQNVTLSCEQNLNHDAMYWYRQDPGQGLRLIYYSQIVNDFQKGDIAEGYSVSREKKESFPLTVTSAQKNPTAFYLCASSRMGQGRRETQYFGPGTRLLVL.

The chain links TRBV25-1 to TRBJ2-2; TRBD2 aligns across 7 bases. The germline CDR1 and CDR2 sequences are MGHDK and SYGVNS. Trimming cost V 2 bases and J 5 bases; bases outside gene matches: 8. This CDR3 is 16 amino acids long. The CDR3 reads CASSEHPGRGTGELFF. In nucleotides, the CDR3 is TGTGCCAGCAGTGAACACCCGGGGCGGGGGACCGGGGAGCTGTTTTTT.

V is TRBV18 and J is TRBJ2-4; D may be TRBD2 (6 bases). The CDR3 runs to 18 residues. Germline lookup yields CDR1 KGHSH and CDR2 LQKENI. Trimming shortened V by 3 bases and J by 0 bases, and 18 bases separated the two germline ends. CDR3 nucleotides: TGTGCCAGCTCACCCACCTCGGTGGGGGGTCTAGCCAAAAACATTCAGTACTTC. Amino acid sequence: CASSPTSVGGLAKNIQYF.

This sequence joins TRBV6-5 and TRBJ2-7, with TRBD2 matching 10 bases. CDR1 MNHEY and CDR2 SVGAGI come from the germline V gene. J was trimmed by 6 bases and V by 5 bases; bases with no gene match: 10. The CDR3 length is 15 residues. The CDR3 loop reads CASSGFRVAGGEQYF. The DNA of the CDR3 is TGTGCCAGCAGTGGGTTTCGGGTAGCGGGAGGCGAGCAGTACTTC.

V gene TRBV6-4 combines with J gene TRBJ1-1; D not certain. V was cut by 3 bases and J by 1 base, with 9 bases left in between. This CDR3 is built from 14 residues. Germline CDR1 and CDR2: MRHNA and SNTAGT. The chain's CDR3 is CASSERGENTEAFF. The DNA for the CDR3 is TGTGCCAGCAGTGAACGGGGAGAGAACACTGAAGCTTTCTTT.

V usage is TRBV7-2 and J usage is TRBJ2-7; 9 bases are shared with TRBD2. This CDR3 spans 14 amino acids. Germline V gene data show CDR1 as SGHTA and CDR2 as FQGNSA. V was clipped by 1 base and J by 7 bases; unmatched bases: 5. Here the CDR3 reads CASSLGSAGGEQYF. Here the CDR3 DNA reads TGTGCCAGCAGCTTAGGGTCAGCGGGAGGAGAGCAGTACTTC.

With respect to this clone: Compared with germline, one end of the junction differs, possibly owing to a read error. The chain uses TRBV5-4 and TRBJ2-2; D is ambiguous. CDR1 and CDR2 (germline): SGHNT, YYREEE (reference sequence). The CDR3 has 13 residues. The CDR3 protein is CASSLDGTGELFF. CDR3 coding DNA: TGTGCCAGTAGCTTGGACGGCACCGGGGAGCTGTTTTTT.

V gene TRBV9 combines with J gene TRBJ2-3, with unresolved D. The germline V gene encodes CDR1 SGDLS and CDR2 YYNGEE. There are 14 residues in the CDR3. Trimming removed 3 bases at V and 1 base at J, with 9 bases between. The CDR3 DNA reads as TGTGCCAGCAGCGGCCAGGTGGGCACAGATACGCAGTATTTT. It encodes CASSGQVGTDTQYF.

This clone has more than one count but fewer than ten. The CDR3 DNA reads TGTGCCAGTGGGTGGGGACAATCAGTTCAGTACTTC. The encoded protein is CASGWGQSVQYF. The rearrangement uses TRBV19 and TRBJ2-4, with a tentative D call TRBD1 (6 bases). Per germline, CDR1 LNHDA and CDR2 SQIVND (reference sequence). Trimming left V 8 bases short and J 11 bases short, with 16 bases between. CDR3 size: 12 residues.